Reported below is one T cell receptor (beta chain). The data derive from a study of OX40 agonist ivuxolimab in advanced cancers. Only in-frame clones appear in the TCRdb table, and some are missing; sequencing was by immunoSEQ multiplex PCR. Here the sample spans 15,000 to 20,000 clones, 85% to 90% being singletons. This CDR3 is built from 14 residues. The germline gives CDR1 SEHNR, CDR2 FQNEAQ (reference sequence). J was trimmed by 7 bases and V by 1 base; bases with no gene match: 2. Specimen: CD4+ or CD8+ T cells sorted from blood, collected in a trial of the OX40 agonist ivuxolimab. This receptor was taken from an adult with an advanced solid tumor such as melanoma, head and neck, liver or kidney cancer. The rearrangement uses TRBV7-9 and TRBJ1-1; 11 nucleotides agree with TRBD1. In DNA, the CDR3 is TGTGCCAGCAGCTTAGGGACAGGGGGCATTGAAGCTTTCTTT. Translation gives CASSLGTGGIEAFF.